Below are 20 T cell receptor beta chains sequenced from a single sample in a study of spatial heterogeneity in lung cancer. Regarding time point: blood at routine non-recurrence follow-up after resection. TCRdb used MiXCR to reprocess the 5' RACE reads, holding one entry per CDR3 protein. The table has about 94,000 distinct CDR3 sequences, roughly a fifth seen once. The material sequenced was PBMCs, taken at follow-up. Every receptor here comes from a male donor with early-stage non-small cell lung cancer.

This chain joins TRBV5-1 and TRBJ2-2; D is tentatively TRBD1 or TRBD2 (5 bases each). Germline CDR1 reads SGHRS; CDR2 reads YFSETQ. Deletions cut 2 bases from V and 5 bases from J, with 13 bases between. The CDR3 runs 15 residues. Written as DNA, the CDR3 is TGCGCCAGCAGCTTCGGGACCGTAGGTACCGGGGAGCTGTTTTTT. Protein: CASSFGTVGTGELFF.

On this clonotype itself: At one end the junction does not follow the germline gene, possibly because of a read error. This chain uses TRBV4-3 with TRBJ2-2; unclear D gene. Germline V gene sequence: CDR1 LGHNA, CDR2 YSLEER. There are 16 residues in the CDR3. CDR3 nucleotides: TGCGCCAACAGCCAAGGGTGGCGCCAGATCACCGGGGAGCTGTTTTTT. Its protein is CANSQGWRQITGELFF.

The J gene is TRBJ1-2, the V gene TRBV20-1; tentative D call: TRBD1 (5 bases). The CDR3 is 14 residues long. CDR1 is DFQATT, CDR2 SNEGSKA, per germline (reference sequence). Trimming removed 6 bases at V and 1 base at J, with 15 bases between. For the CDR3, the DNA is TGCAGTGCGGACCGACAGAGCAATAACTATGGCTACACCTTC. Protein product: CSADRQSNNYGYTF.

The V and J genes are TRBV7-9 and TRBJ2-1; D might be TRBD1 (6 bases). Trimming stripped 2 bases from V and 8 bases from J, with 16 bases between. The CDR3 runs 15 residues. In germline, CDR1 is SEHNR, CDR2 FQNEAQ (reference sequence). CDR3 bases: TGTGCCAGCAGCTTAAGGTCTACCAGGGGCGATGAGCAGTTCTTC. Translation: CASSLRSTRGDEQFF.

This chain links TRBV29-1 with TRBJ2-3; D tentatively reads TRBD1 or TRBD2 (5 bases each). V gave up 7 bases and J gave up 2 bases, with 28 bases separating them. There are 18 residues in the CDR3. Germline V gene data show CDR1 as SQVTM and CDR2 as ANQGSEA. The CDR3 DNA is TGCAGCGCCCGTGGGAGCAGGGAAAAACGGATAGCCACAGATACGCAGTATTTT. Amino acid sequence: CSARGSREKRIATDTQYF.

This clonotype came up many times. This rearrangement joins TRBV29-1 to TRBJ1-3; D not certain. V shed 7 bases and J shed 0 bases, with 4 bases lying between them. This CDR3 spans 11 amino acids. Germline CDR1 SQVTM, CDR2 ANQGSEA. CDR3 sequence: CSATSGNTIYF. As DNA, the CDR3 is TGCAGCGCCACCTCTGGAAACACCATATATTTT.

This clonotype was found once. The V gene is TRBV7-3, the J gene TRBJ1-1, with D perhaps TRBD1 (5 bases). The CDR3 consists of 15 residues. Germline V lookup: CDR1 SGHTA, CDR2 FQGTGA. Trimming shortened V by 4 bases and J by 5 bases, and 17 bases separated the two germline ends. Here the CDR3 DNA reads TGTGCCAGCAGCTCCCAGAGGGGCGCAGCGACTGAAGCTTTCTTT. Residues: CASSSQRGAATEAFF. The full variable domain, completed using reference TRBV7-3 and TRBJ1-1, is GAGVSQTPSNKVTEKGKYVELRCDPISGHTALYWYRQSLGQGPEFLIYFQGTGAADDSGLPNDRFFAVRPEGSVSTLKIQRTERGDSAVYLCASSSQRGAATEAFFGQGTRLTVV.

The chain recombines TRBV3-1 with TRBJ1-4; no clear D gene. The CDR3 covers 16 residues. Germline V gives CDR1 LGHDT, CDR2 YNNKEL (reference sequence). V lost 3 bases to trimming and J lost 4 bases, with 15 bases between them. CDR3: CASSQAPGLSNEKLFF. In nucleotides, the CDR3 is TGTGCCAGCAGCCAGGCCCCTGGACTGAGTAATGAAAAACTGTTTTTT.

This clonotype was seen many times. V gene TRBV3-1 combines with J gene TRBJ2-1; D call uncertain. Germline CDR1 reads LGHDT; CDR2 reads YNNKEL (reference sequence). Trimming cost V 0 bases and J 6 bases, with 6 bases left between them. The CDR3 spans 13 residues. In DNA, the CDR3 is TGTGCCAGCAGCCAAGAGACCCCCAATGAGCAGTTCTTC. Translated, it gives CASSQETPNEQFF.

This clonotype was found many times. The chain uses TRBV18 and TRBJ2-3, with 7 bases fitting TRBD2. This CDR3 is 17 amino acids long. The germline CDR1 and CDR2 sequences are KGHSH and LQKENI. V lost 1 base and J lost 0; bases outside the gene matches: 7. CDR3 loop: CASSPLSNGRSTDTQYF. CDR3 in DNA: TGTGCCAGCTCACCACTTTCGAACGGGAGGAGCACAGATACGCAGTATTTT.

This clonotype was picked up a small number of times. This chain links TRBV27 with TRBJ2-6, with a tentative D call TRBD1 (5 bases). Germline assignment: CDR1 MNHEY and CDR2 SMNVEV (reference sequence). The CDR3 loop spans 14 amino acids. With 5 bases removed from V and 1 base from J, the gap between germline ends came to 6 bases. Here the CDR3 DNA reads TGTGCCAGCAGTACAGGATCTGGGGCCAACGTCCTGACTTTC. As protein: CASSTGSGANVLTF.

This clonotype was counted once. An end of the junction does not agree with germline; a read error may underlie this. This chain connects TRBV20-1 to TRBJ1-1; TRBD1 matches at 12 bases. This CDR3 has 14 amino acids. Germline CDR1 reads DFQATT; CDR2 reads SNEGSKA (reference sequence). The CDR3 protein is CSARGDRGLSEASF. CDR3 bases: TGCAGTGCTAGAGGGGACAGGGGGCTCTCTGAAGCTTCCTTT.

The chain joins TRBV20-1 to TRBJ2-1; possible D gene TRBD1, 5 bases. V lost 3 bases, J lost 4 bases, and 10 bases lay in between. Per germline, CDR1 DFQATT and CDR2 SNEGSKA (reference sequence). There are 13 residues in the CDR3. The CDR3 loop is CSARAQGYNEQFF. The CDR3 bases are TGCAGTGCTAGGGCGCAGGGTTACAATGAGCAGTTCTTC.

This chain joins TRBV5-1 and TRBJ2-1; TRBD1 matches at 7 bases. J lost 0 bases, V lost 1 base, and 4 bases had no gene match. Germline CDR1 reads SGHRS; CDR2 reads YFSETQ. The CDR3 totals 16 residues. In nucleotides, the CDR3 is TGCGCCAGCAGCTTGTTGGCAGGGGGCTCCTACAATGAGCAGTTCTTC. Translation: CASSLLAGGSYNEQFF.

V is TRBV20-1 and J is TRBJ2-1; 11 nucleotides agree with TRBD2. With V trimmed by 2 bases and J by 9 bases, 6 bases remained unmatched. In germline, CDR1 is DFQATT, CDR2 SNEGSKA (reference sequence). The CDR3 has 14 amino acids. CDR3 bases: TGCAGTGCTAGACCTAGCGGGAGGAGTGGTGAGCAGTTCTTC. Translated, it gives CSARPSGRSGEQFF.

The chain combines TRBV7-8 with TRBJ1-2, with TRBD1 matching over 8 bases. From germline, CDR1 is SGHVS and CDR2 FQNEAQ. V gave up 4 bases and J gave up 3 bases; unmatched junction bases: 4. The CDR3 is 14 residues long. The CDR3 region is CASSSQGEDYGYTF. In DNA form, the CDR3 reads TGTGCCAGCAGCTCACAGGGGGAAGACTATGGCTACACCTTC.

This clonotype was counted once. The chain employs TRBV20-1 and TRBJ1-5; TRBD1 might be the D (6 bases). Trimming cost V 4 bases and J 0 bases, with 16 bases left between them. The germline CDR1 and CDR2 sequences are DFQATT and SNEGSKA (reference sequence). The CDR3 contains 16 residues. This CDR3 reads CSATGVTTNSNQPQHF. CDR3 nucleotides: TGCAGTGCTACAGGGGTTACGACTAATAGCAATCAGCCCCAGCATTTT.

This clonotype was seen only a few times. The chain recombines TRBV2 with TRBJ1-1, with 7 bases that match TRBD1. Trimming took 6 bases from V and 4 from J; bases not matched to a gene: 8. This CDR3 spans 14 amino acids. Looked up from germline, CDR1 is SNHLY and CDR2 is FYNNEI. The CDR3 loop is CASSPDRVGTEAFF. CDR3 DNA: TGTGCCAGCAGCCCAGACAGGGTCGGCACTGAAGCTTTCTTT.

This clonotype was found a few times. The rearrangement links TRBV27 to TRBJ2-1, with 12 bases lining up with TRBD1. CDR1 and CDR2 from the germline V gene are MNHEY and SMNVEV (reference sequence). With 6 bases clipped from V and 5 bases from J, the junction kept 5 bases outside the gene matches. The CDR3 has 15 residues. The CDR3 DNA reads as TGTGCCAGCAGACCCGGGACAGGGGGCAACAATGAGCAGTTCTTC. Protein sequence: CASRPGTGGNNEQFF.

This chain uses TRBV12-3 or TRBV12-4 with TRBJ2-2, with a weak D call TRBD2 (5 bases). The V gene lost 3 bases and the J gene lost 7 bases, with 9 bases spanning the gap. This CDR3 has 13 residues. CDR3 nucleotides: TGTGCCAGCAGTTTCCGGGGTGTCGGGGAGCTGTTTTTT. Its translation: CASSFRGVGELFF.